Detailed here is one T cell receptor beta chain. In the source study's methods: Using reference gene primer amplification, nucleated cell counts were estimated. The table came from immunoSEQ multiplex PCR; TCRdb's copy has only in-frame clones and leaves some out. That table is the source of V, J and clone size, and D and trimming were worked out from the DNA. The repertoire holds approximately 200,000 clones, more than 80% seen once, with approximately 1.8% in the top ten. The CDR3 runs 15 residues. Germline values: CDR1 SNHLY, CDR2 FYNNEI. Losses at the gene ends were 3 bases for V and 4 bases for J; bases not matched to a gene: 7. These data are taken from a study of blood T cell repertoires in COVID-19. On the study more broadly: From T cells, B-cell-depleted T cells, or PBMCs came the material, which was cDNA or gDNA.

The age range of participants was about 18 to 95 years, with residence in about two dozen US areas. Recovery among Cohort 3 donors was established by two negative PCRs, clearance, or symptom resolution. V is TRBV2 and J is TRBJ1-1; 8 bases line up with TRBD1. The TCR comes from a man in his sixties who had recovered from COVID-19. Sequencing used PBMCs or T cells enriched from blood (not recorded which). The CDR3 DNA sequence: TGTGCCAGCAGTGAGAGGAGAACAGGGGGCACTGAAGCTTTCTTT. Protein product: CASSERRTGGTEAFF.